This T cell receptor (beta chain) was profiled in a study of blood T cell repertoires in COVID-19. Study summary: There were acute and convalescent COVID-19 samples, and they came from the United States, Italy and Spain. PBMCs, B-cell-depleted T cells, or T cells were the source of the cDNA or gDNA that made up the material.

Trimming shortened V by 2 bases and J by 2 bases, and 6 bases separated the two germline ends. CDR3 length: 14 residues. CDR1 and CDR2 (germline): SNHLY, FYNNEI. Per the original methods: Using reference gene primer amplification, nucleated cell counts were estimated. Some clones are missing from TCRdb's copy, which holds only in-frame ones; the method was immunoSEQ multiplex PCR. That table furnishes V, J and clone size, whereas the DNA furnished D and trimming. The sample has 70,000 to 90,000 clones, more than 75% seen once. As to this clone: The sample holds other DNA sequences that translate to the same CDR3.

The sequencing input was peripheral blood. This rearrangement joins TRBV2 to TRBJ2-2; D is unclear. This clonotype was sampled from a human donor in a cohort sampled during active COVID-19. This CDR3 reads CASSEQLNTGELFF. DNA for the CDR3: TGTGCCAGCAGTGAACAGTTAAACACCGGGGAGCTGTTTTTT.